In this sample, the clone carrying this T cell receptor (beta chain) turned up a few times. Trimming cost V 0 bases and J 0 bases; bases outside gene matches: 9. Germline V gene sequence: CDR1 SGHTA, CDR2 FQGNSA. The CDR3 has 20 amino acids. The source of the sample is a study of cytomegalovirus exposure and HLA in healthy donors. It was with 60 Vbeta and 13 Jbeta primers that the PCR ran. Using immunoSEQ multiplex PCR, the repertoire was profiled, and TCRdb retains in-frame clones only, with some absent. The table has 150,000 or so clones, roughly 72% seen once. V gene TRBV7-2 combines with J gene TRBJ2-6; 9 nucleotides match TRBD1. The receptor was isolated from a man younger than 45 in good health and CMV-seronegative. Sequenced: PBMCs. The CDR3 sequence: CASSLAPRDRVGSGANVLTF. Here the CDR3 DNA reads TGTGCCAGCAGCTTAGCGCCTAGGGACAGGGTGGGCTCTGGGGCCAACGTCCTGACTTTC. The variable domain in full, completed from reference TRBV7-2 and TRBJ2-6, reads GAGVSQSPSNKVTEKGKDVELRCDPISGHTALYWYRQSLGQGLEFLIYFQGNSAPDKSGLPSDRFSAERTGGSVSTLTIQRTQQEDSAVYLCASSLAPRDRVGSGANVLTFGAGSRLTVL.